One sample yielded the 20 T cell receptor beta chains listed below, sequenced in a study of cytomegalovirus exposure and HLA in healthy donors. The PCR was carried out with 60 Vbeta primers and 13 Jbeta primers. The method was immunoSEQ multiplex PCR; TCRdb's version includes in-frame clones alone and lacks a portion of them. The data hold under 200,000 clones, with roughly 75% observed a single time. The sequenced sample consisted of PBMCs. These receptors were collected from a man aged 35-49 years in good health and CMV-seronegative.

In its sample, this clone was seen once. The chain combines TRBV11-2 with TRBJ1-1; D possibly corresponds to TRBD1 (6 bases). Germline V lookup: CDR1 SGHAT, CDR2 FQNNGV. CDR3 length: 14 amino acids. The V gene lost 5 bases and the J gene lost 1 base, with 11 bases spanning the gap. CDR3 sequence reads: CASSPRGGNTEAFF. The CDR3 coding sequence is TGTGCCAGCAGCCCTAGAGGGGGGAACACTGAAGCTTTCTTT.

The chain employs TRBV12-5 and TRBJ1-6; perhaps TRBD1 as D (5 bases). This CDR3 has 14 residues. Trimming took 1 base from V and 8 from J, leaving 9 bases between them. Germline values: CDR1 LGHNT, CDR2 FRNRAP. CDR3 coding DNA: TGTGCTAGTGGTTTGGGACAGCCATATTCACCCCTCCACTTT. It yields the protein CASGLGQPYSPLHF.

V and J are TRBV5-4 and TRBJ1-1, with TRBD1 identical over 7 bases. The CDR3 runs to 13 residues. V shed 0 bases and J 10 bases; nucleotides not matched to a gene: 6. Germline CDR1 is SGHNT and CDR2 is YYREEE (reference sequence). The CDR3 DNA reads TGTGCCAGCAGCTTGGAAGGGGGCGGGCCAGCTTTCTTT. Its protein product is CASSLEGGGPAFF.

The rearrangement uses TRBV6-1 and TRBJ2-1; no clear D. The V gene lost 7 bases and the J gene lost 2 bases, with 12 bases spanning the gap. This CDR3 spans 14 amino acids. From germline, CDR1 is MNHNS and CDR2 SASEGT. CDR3 DNA: TGTGCCAGCAAAGAGAATCTAGCCTACAATGAGCAGTTCTTC. Translated, it gives CASKENLAYNEQFF.

This clone is a singleton in its sample. The chain has TRBV7-2 and TRBJ2-2; D is undetermined. The CDR3 covers 12 residues. The germline gives CDR1 SGHTA, CDR2 FQGNSA. Trimming pared 4 bases from V and 4 bases from J, leaving 4 bases between. This chain's CDR3 is CASSSSTGELFF. In DNA, the CDR3 is TGTGCCAGCAGCTCCAGCACCGGGGAGCTGTTTTTT.

This sequence joins TRBV5-6 and TRBJ2-3; D possibly corresponds to TRBD1 (6 bases). V lost 2 bases to trimming and J lost 0 bases, with 10 bases between them. The length of the CDR3 is 15 residues. Germline assignment: CDR1 SGHDT and CDR2 YYEEEE. CDR3 in amino acids: CASSFGQLSTDTQYF. The CDR3 DNA reads TGTGCCAGCAGCTTTGGACAGCTGAGCACAGATACGCAGTATTTT.

J is TRBJ2-2 and V is TRBV12-5; D perhaps matches TRBD1 (6 bases). The CDR3 covers 17 residues. Looked up from germline, CDR1 is LGHNT and CDR2 is FRNRAP. V lost 1 base and J 5 bases, leaving 17 bases between the germline ends. CDR3 in DNA: TGTGCTAGTGGTTTGGCCACCCTAGCTACAGGGACCGGGGAGCTGTTTTTT. Encoded protein: CASGLATLATGTGELFF.

The V call is TRBV6-5, the J call TRBJ2-5; D is unresolved. Germline CDR1 is MNHEY and CDR2 is SVGAGI. Trimming took 0 bases from V and 0 from J, leaving 11 bases between them. The CDR3 length is 16 residues. The CDR3 nucleotides are TGTGCCAGCAGTTACTCGAGTAGGAGTAACCAAGAGACCCAGTACTTC. Its translation is CASSYSSRSNQETQYF.

The chain has TRBV27 and TRBJ1-5; 11 nucleotides align to TRBD1. Germline V lookup: CDR1 MNHEY, CDR2 SMNVEV (reference sequence). Trimming removed 5 bases from V and 4 bases from J; junction bases left unmatched: 4. This CDR3 has 15 amino acids. The CDR3 reads CASSTGTGGNQPQHF. CDR3 nucleotide sequence: TGTGCCAGCAGTACCGGGACAGGGGGAAATCAGCCCCAGCATTTT.

There are a few counts of this clone. V usage is TRBV6-5 and J usage is TRBJ2-1, with D perhaps matching TRBD2 (6 bases). The CDR3 spans 14 residues. The ends were cut back, 6 bases at V and 9 bases at J, with 18 bases in the middle. The germline V gene has CDR1 MNHEY and CDR2 SVGAGI. The CDR3 protein is CASRWDSQSTEQFF. CDR3 nucleotide sequence: TGTGCCAGCAGGTGGGACTCCCAGTCCACTGAGCAGTTCTTC.

The V and J genes are TRBV30 and TRBJ1-5, with 8 bases lining up with TRBD1. Looked up from germline, CDR1 is GTSNPN and CDR2 is SVGIG (reference sequence). The CDR3 covers 16 residues. V trimming: 3 bases; J trimming: 4 bases; junction bases outside the gene matches: 11. The CDR3 loop is CAWRTQGAGVNQPQHF. CDR3 DNA: TGTGCCTGGAGGACCCAGGGGGCAGGAGTTAATCAGCCCCAGCATTTT.

V and J are TRBV10-1 and TRBJ2-7; 12 bases fit TRBD1. Germline CDR1 WNHNN, CDR2 SYGVQD (reference sequence). CDR3 length: 17 residues. Trimming cost V 5 bases and J 7 bases; bases outside gene matches: 15. CDR3 loop: CASSSTVGTGGSREQYF. The CDR3 region has the DNA TGCGCCAGCAGTTCAACCGTAGGGACAGGGGGCTCCCGGGAGCAGTACTTC.

The chain carries TRBV10-3 and TRBJ2-7; TRBD1 matches at 9 bases. V was pared by 11 bases and J by 2 bases, with 10 bases of the junction left unmatched. The germline V gene encodes CDR1 ENHRY and CDR2 SYGVKD. The CDR3 is 14 amino acids. The CDR3 DNA sequence: TGTGCCGCACATTCCGGGACAGGGACCTACGAGCAGTACTTC. It codes for CAAHSGTGTYEQYF.

The V gene is TRBV18, the J gene TRBJ1-2; 11 nucleotides match TRBD1. This CDR3 spans 15 amino acids. Germline CDR1 is KGHSH and CDR2 is LQKENI. The ends lost 7 bases at V and 4 bases at J; junction bases unmatched: 8. The CDR3 coding sequence is TGTGCCAGCTTCCGGGACAGGGGGTTAATCTATGGCTACACCTTC. As protein: CASFRDRGLIYGYTF.

About this clone: The sample carries other DNA sequences with the same CDR3. The chain employs TRBV10-3 and TRBJ2-2; 7 bases map to TRBD2. CDR1 and CDR2 (germline): ENHRY, SYGVKD. CDR3 length: 15 residues. J was trimmed by 0 bases and V by 4 bases; bases with no gene match: 2. The chain's CDR3 is CAISGAGPNTGELFF. The CDR3 coding sequence is TGTGCCATCAGTGGAGCGGGACCGAACACCGGGGAGCTGTTTTTT.

Only one count was recorded for this clone. CDR3 sequence: CASSLIGGRNTEAFF. The CDR3, as DNA: TGTGCCAGCAGCTTAATCGGGGGGAGGAACACTGAAGCTTTCTTT. The chain carries TRBV7-9 and TRBJ1-1; D is possibly TRBD1 (5 bases). Between the trimmed V and J ends, which lost 2 bases and 1 base, there was a span of 11 bases. The CDR3 loop spans 15 amino acids. Germline-derived CDR1 and CDR2 are SEHNR and FQNEAQ (reference sequence).

The rearrangement links TRBV5-1 to TRBJ2-2, with D unclear. This CDR3 comprises 16 residues. From germline, CDR1 is SGHRS and CDR2 YFSETQ. Trimming stripped 6 bases from V and 4 bases from J, with 19 bases between. CDR3 residues: CASKLEVATPTGELFF. The CDR3 DNA reads as TGCGCCAGCAAGTTAGAGGTAGCCACCCCCACCGGGGAGCTGTTTTTT.

The V call is TRBV14, the J call TRBJ2-1; 12 bases are a match to TRBD2. Trimming at V came to 4 bases and at J to 9 bases, leaving 10 bases not matched to a gene. CDR3 length: 16 amino acids. Looked up from germline, CDR1 is SGHDN and CDR2 is FVKESK. CDR3: CASSRPSSGGASEQFF. Here the CDR3 DNA reads TGTGCCAGCAGCCGACCCTCTAGCGGGGGGGCAAGTGAGCAGTTCTTC.

The chain is built from TRBV11-2 and TRBJ1-5; 8 bases fit TRBD1. V was pared by 5 bases and J by 7 bases, with 4 bases of the junction left unmatched. From germline, CDR1 is SGHAT and CDR2 FQNNGV. The CDR3 is made up of 13 amino acids. The CDR3, as DNA: TGTGCCAGCAGCCAGGGGGCTGGCCAGCCCCAGCATTTT. This gives the protein CASSQGAGQPQHF. Looking up the rest from reference TRBV11-2 and TRBJ1-5 gives the full variable domain: EAGVAQSPRYKIIEKRQSVAFWCNPISGHATLYWYQQILGQGPKLLIQFQNNGVVDDSQLPKDRFSAERLKGVDSTLKIQPAKLEDSAVYLCASSQGAGQPQHFGDGTRLSIL.

The V and J genes are TRBV28 and TRBJ2-2; D is undetermined. CDR3 size: 10 residues. Germline-derived CDR1 and CDR2 are MDHEN and SYDVKM. The V and J ends lost 5 bases and 8 bases respectively, with 3 bases between them. As DNA, the CDR3 is TGTGCCAGCAGTGCGGGGGAGCTGTTTTTT. Translating it yields CASSAGELFF. Together with reference TRBV28 and TRBJ2-2, the CDR3 gives the full variable domain: DVKVTQSSRYLVKRTGEKVFLECVQDMDHENMFWYRQDPGLGLRLIYFSYDVKMKEKGDIPEGYSVSREKKERFSLILESASTNQTSMYLCASSAGELFFGEGSRLTVL.